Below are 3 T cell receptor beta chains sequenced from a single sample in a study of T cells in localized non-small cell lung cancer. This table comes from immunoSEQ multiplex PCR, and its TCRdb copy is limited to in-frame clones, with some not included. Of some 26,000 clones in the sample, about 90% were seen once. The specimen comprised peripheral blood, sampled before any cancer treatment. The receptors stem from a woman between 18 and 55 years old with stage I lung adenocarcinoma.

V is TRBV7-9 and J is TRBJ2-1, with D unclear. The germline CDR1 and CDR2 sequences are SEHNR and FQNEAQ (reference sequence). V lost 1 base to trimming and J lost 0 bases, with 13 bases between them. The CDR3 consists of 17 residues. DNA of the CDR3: TGTGCCAGCAGCTTAGTGAGAGCGATAAGCTCCTACAATGAGCAGTTCTTC. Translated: CASSLVRAISSYNEQFF.

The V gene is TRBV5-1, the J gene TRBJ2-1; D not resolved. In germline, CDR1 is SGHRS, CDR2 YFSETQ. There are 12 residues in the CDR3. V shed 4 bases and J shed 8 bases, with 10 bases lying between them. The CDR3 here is CASSPMRDEQFF. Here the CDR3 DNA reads TGCGCCAGCAGCCCCATGCGAGATGAGCAGTTCTTC.

The chain's CDR3 is CASSSRTGENEQFF. The CDR3 nucleotides are TGTGCCAGCAGCTCCAGGACAGGGGAGAATGAGCAGTTCTTC. The chain couples TRBV7-9 to TRBJ2-1, with 9 bases that match TRBD1. V lost 4 bases to trimming and J lost 7 bases; unmatched junction nucleotides: 5. Germline lookup yields CDR1 SEHNR and CDR2 FQNEAQ (reference sequence). The length of the CDR3 is 14 residues.